This is a list of T cell receptor beta chains from one sample in a study of blood T cells in healthy people across ages. One entry per CDR3 protein results from TCRdb running MiXCR on the 5' RACE reads. Of 1 million or so distinct CDR3 sequences listed, less than 25% are singletons. This same sample was also taken into another study, of T cells of mothers and their children.

Input material: blood. These receptors all stem from a girl aged 2 to 9 in good health. The conserved cysteine and the conserved F or W are not part of the CDR3 here. For some rows the clone size is stated as once, few or many, or as a class when expanded; others skip it.

V gene	clone size	J gene	CDR3 length	CDR3 protein
TRBV11-2	few	.	12	ASSRNGHSYEQY
TRBV29-1	few	TRBJ2-7	11	SVETTNRGEQY
TRBV18	.	TRBJ2-2	13	ASSPAGKGVGELF
TRBV7-4	once	TRBJ1-4	14	ASSLKRTAFNEKLF
TRBV5-6	.	TRBJ2-7	14	ASSLEPSGFSYEQY
TRBV20-1	few	TRBJ2-2	15	SARDGDSGIATGELF
TRBV2	.	.	14	ASSTAGTGKQETQY
TRBV14	.	TRBJ1-2	10	ASSQAGYGYT
TRBV7-9	.	TRBJ2-7	14	ASSLTTPSSSYEQY
TRBV6-5	.	.	13	ASSSFGGGYNEQF
TRBV7-9	.	TRBJ2-7	11	AIGPSHSYEQY
TRBV14	.	TRBJ2-1	12	AGSGQGLYNEQF
TRBV21-1	few	TRBJ2-3	12	ASIERAFTDTQY
TRBV3-1	few	TRBJ2-7	12	ASSRIVGDYEQY
TRBV27	.	TRBJ1-5	14	ASSPQGAGGNQPQH
TRBV12-5	.	TRBJ1-5	16	ASGLVRGADFNPQPQH
TRBV3-1	.	TRBJ2-7	14	ASSQDKPGGNYEQY
TRBV12-3/TRBV12-4	few	TRBJ2-1	12	ASTQTSGYNEQF
TRBV7-2	once	TRBJ2-7	10	ASSLPLGEQY
TRBV20-1	few	TRBJ2-3	13	SARVGASGTDTQY
TRBV9	few	TRBJ2-3	12	ASSVVVTSDTQY
TRBV29-1	.	TRBJ2-5	10	SVVSGPQTQY
TRBV12-5	.	TRBJ2-2	13	ASAKAGVDTGELF
TRBV7-6	.	TRBJ2-5	13	ASSLEAFTRETQY
TRBV7-3	many	TRBJ2-1	11	ASSLTVGHEQF
TRBV27	few	TRBJ1-4	11	ASSLLGGEKLF
TRBV25-1	few	TRBJ2-4	12	ASSEQGAKNIQY
TRBV4-1	.	TRBJ2-2	13	ASSQGTVNTGELF
TRBV29-1	few	TRBJ2-6	10	SVEGLANVLT
TRBV18	.	TRBJ2-5	13	ASSYRQGRSETQY
TRBV5-1	.	TRBJ1-3	15	ASSLGGEYFSGNTIY
TRBV6-5	few	TRBJ1-4	13	ASSYADGSNEKLF
TRBV11-3	.	TRBJ2-1	18	ASSSGDRVSGRAFYNEQF
TRBV20-1	few	TRBJ2-5	11	SARQSIQETQY
TRBV2	few	TRBJ2-1	11	ASQREDYNEQF
TRBV27	few	TRBJ2-1	11	ASSFNQGASEF
TRBV6-1	few	TRBJ2-6	13	ASSVPSSGANVLT
TRBV6-5	few	TRBJ2-1	14	ASSYTYSRPMNEQF
TRBV28	few	TRBJ1-5	12	ASTPTMGNQPQH
TRBV7-9	few	TRBJ2-7	13	ASSLGTASSYERY